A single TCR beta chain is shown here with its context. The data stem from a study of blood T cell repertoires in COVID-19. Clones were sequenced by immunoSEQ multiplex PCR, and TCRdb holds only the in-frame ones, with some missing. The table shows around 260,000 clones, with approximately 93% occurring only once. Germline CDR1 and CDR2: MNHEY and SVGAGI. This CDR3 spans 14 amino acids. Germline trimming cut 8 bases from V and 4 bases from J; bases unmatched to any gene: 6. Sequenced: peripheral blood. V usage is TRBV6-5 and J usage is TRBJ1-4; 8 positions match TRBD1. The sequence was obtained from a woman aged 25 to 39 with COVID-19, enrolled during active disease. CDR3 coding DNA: TGTGCCAGCGGCAGGGGGCTGGGTAATGAAAAACTGTTTTTT. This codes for CASGRGLGNEKLFF.